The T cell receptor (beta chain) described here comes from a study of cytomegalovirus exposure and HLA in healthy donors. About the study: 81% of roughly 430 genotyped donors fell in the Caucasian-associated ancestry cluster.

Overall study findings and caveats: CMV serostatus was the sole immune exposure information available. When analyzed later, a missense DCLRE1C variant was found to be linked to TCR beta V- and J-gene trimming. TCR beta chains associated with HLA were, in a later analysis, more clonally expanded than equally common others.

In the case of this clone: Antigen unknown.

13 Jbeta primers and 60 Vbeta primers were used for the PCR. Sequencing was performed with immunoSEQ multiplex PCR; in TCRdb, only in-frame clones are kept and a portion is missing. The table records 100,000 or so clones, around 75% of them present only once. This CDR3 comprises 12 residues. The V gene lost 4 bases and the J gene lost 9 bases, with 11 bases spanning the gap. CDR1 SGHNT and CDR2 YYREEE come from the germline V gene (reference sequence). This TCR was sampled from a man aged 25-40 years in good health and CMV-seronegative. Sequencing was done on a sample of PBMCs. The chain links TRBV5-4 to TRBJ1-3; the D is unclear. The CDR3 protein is CASSPPTGTIYF. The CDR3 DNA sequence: TGTGCCAGCAGCCCTCCAACCGGCACCATATATTTT.